Below are 30 T cell receptor beta chains sequenced from a single sample in a study of cytomegalovirus exposure and HLA in healthy donors (dated by TCRdb to the late 2010s). The library was generated by the immunoSEQ multiplex PCR assay. A mixture of 60 forward primers for TCR Vbeta segments and 13 reverse primers for TCR Jbeta segments was used in the multiplex PCR. TCRdb provides this immuneACCESS table in a form limited to in-frame rearrangements. Some clones are lacking; in checked studies, under half of them reflect an unresolved V gene, and why the rest are absent is not known. Per the sample table, the count is some 120,000 clones. The top ten clones comprise roughly 1% of the sample. The specimen sequenced was PBMCs. The receptors stem from a man between 18 and 35 years old in good health and CMV-seronegative.

V gene TRBV6-5 combines with J gene TRBJ1-4; 9 bases map to TRBD1. Germline lookup yields CDR1 MNHEY and CDR2 SVGAGI. The CDR3 covers 15 residues. The ends lost 0 bases at V and 6 bases at J; junction bases unmatched: 2. Here the CDR3 reads CASSYSDRGDEKLFF. DNA for the CDR3: TGTGCCAGCAGTTACTCGGACAGGGGTGATGAAAAACTGTTTTTT.

The V and J genes are TRBV7-9 and TRBJ2-7; 9 nucleotides match TRBD2. The trim removed 5 bases at V and 2 bases at J, leaving 10 bases unmatched. In germline, CDR1 is SEHNR, CDR2 FQNEAQ (reference sequence). This CDR3 is 16 amino acids long. In nucleotides, the CDR3 is TGTGCCAGCAGCCCTAGGACTAGCGTACCGCCCTACGAGCAGTACTTC. It codes for CASSPRTSVPPYEQYF.

V usage is TRBV6-5 and J usage is TRBJ2-7; perhaps TRBD2 as D (5 bases). There are 16 residues in the CDR3. Germline V gene sequence: CDR1 MNHEY, CDR2 SVGAGI. Trimming left V 0 bases short and J 7 bases short, with 19 bases between. The CDR3 DNA reads as TGTGCCAGCAGTTACTCTTTTCCAACTAGGCCCGGGGAGCAGTACTTC. Its translation: CASSYSFPTRPGEQYF.

The CDR3 sequence: CASSSRRTDGYTF. CDR3 nucleotide sequence: TGTGCCAGCAGCTCCCGAAGGACAGACGGCTACACCTTC. This chain uses TRBV9 with TRBJ1-2, with a tentative D call TRBD1 (6 bases). Trimming stripped 4 bases from V and 8 bases from J, with 15 bases between. Per the germline V gene, CDR1 is SGDLS and CDR2 is YYNGEE. The CDR3 is 13 residues long.

The rearrangement uses TRBV10-1 and TRBJ2-2; 7 bases are a match to TRBD2. With V trimmed by 8 bases and J by 2 bases, 2 bases remained unmatched. The CDR3 has 13 residues. Germline V lookup: CDR1 WNHNN, CDR2 SYGVQD (reference sequence). As DNA, the CDR3 is TGCGCCAGCGGGGGGGAAAACACCGGGGAGCTGTTTTTT. Amino acids: CASGGENTGELFF.

The V call is TRBV27, the J call TRBJ1-5; 7 bases are a match to TRBD1. J gave up 9 bases and V 5 bases, and 10 bases lay outside the gene matches. CDR1 is MNHEY, CDR2 SMNVEV, per germline (reference sequence). This CDR3 comprises 14 residues. The CDR3 sequence is CASSTGTELRPQHF. As DNA, the CDR3 is TGTGCCAGCAGTACCGGGACAGAACTTCGGCCCCAGCATTTT.

V and J are TRBV29-1 and TRBJ2-5; D unclear. Gene TRBJ2-7 matches the end of the DNA better, so the J call may be wrong. CDR3 length equals 13 residues. CDR1 SQVTM and CDR2 ANQGSEA come from the germline V gene. The CDR3 is CSTTGAQRYEQYF. In nucleotides, the CDR3 is TGCAGCACTACGGGTGCACAACGCTACGAGCAGTACTTC.

This rearrangement joins TRBV30 to TRBJ2-7; 9 positions agree with TRBD1. With V trimmed by 7 bases and J by 2 bases, 3 bases remained unmatched. Germline CDR1 and CDR2: GTSNPN and SVGIG (reference sequence). The CDR3 runs 12 residues. CDR3 in amino acids: CASRQGAYEQYF. The CDR3 nucleotides read TGTGCCTCGAGACAGGGGGCCTACGAGCAGTACTTC. The variable domain in full, with the rest retrieved from reference TRBV30 and TRBJ2-7, is SQTIHQWPATLVQPVGSPLSLECTVEGTSNPNLYWYRQAAGRGLQLLFYSVGIGQISSEVPQNLSASRPQDRQFILSSKKLLLSDSGFYLCASRQGAYEQYFGPGTRLTVT.

The chain carries TRBV7-9 and TRBJ2-3; no definite D call. This CDR3 region has 17 residues. Germline values: CDR1 SEHNR, CDR2 FQNEAQ (reference sequence). Trimming cost V 0 bases and J 0 bases, with 13 bases left between them. CDR3 in amino acids: CASSLARGGVSTDTQYF. The CDR3 nucleotides read TGTGCCAGCAGCTTAGCCCGCGGCGGAGTAAGCACAGATACGCAGTATTTT.

The rearrangement uses TRBV30 and TRBJ1-5; 12 bases map to TRBD1. The J segment lost 2 bases and the V segment lost 3 bases, leaving 8 bases of the junction unmatched. The CDR3 spans 17 residues. Germline V gene sequence: CDR1 GTSNPN, CDR2 SVGIG (reference sequence). The CDR3 nucleotides are TGTGCCTGGAGCAGGGACAGGGGGCCTCGGGGCAATCAGCCCCAGCATTTT. Translated, it gives CAWSRDRGPRGNQPQHF.

The rearrangement uses TRBV7-3 and TRBJ2-7; TRBD1 matches 8 bases. Germline V lookup: CDR1 SGHTA, CDR2 FQGTGA. Trimming cost V 1 base and J 6 bases; bases outside gene matches: 5. The CDR3 loop spans 14 amino acids. The CDR3 nucleotides read TGTGCCAGCAGCTTAAACACAGGGGGTTTCGAGCAGTACTTC. The encoded protein is CASSLNTGGFEQYF.

CDR3 nucleotide sequence: TGTGCCAGCAGTCCGAGGGAGGGTAGGGCCTACGAGCAGTACTTC. It yields the protein CASSPREGRAYEQYF. The chain is built from TRBV6-1 and TRBJ2-7, with 7 bases fitting TRBD2. CDR3 length: 15 residues. Germline trimming cut 5 bases from V and 2 bases from J; bases unmatched to any gene: 9. Germline V gives CDR1 MNHNS, CDR2 SASEGT.

V is TRBV5-1 and J is TRBJ2-3; 9 bases match TRBD2. Germline trimming cut 6 bases from V and 4 bases from J; bases unmatched to any gene: 6. The CDR3 loop spans 14 amino acids. Germline V gene data show CDR1 as SGHRS and CDR2 as YFSETQ. CDR3 DNA: TGCGCCAGCAAGGCGGGGGGGCCAGCAGATACGCAGTATTTT. It codes for CASKAGGPADTQYF.

The chain employs TRBV5-1 and TRBJ2-7; 9 bases align to TRBD2. This CDR3 has 16 residues. CDR1 is SGHRS and CDR2 is YFSETQ in the germline V gene. The V gene end was trimmed by 1 base and the J gene end by 6 bases; junction bases not matched to a gene: 11. Here the CDR3 reads CASSLHRLAGSGEQYF. CDR3 bases: TGCGCCAGCAGCTTGCATCGGCTAGCGGGATCTGGCGAGCAGTACTTC.

In nucleotides, the CDR3 is TGTGCCAGCAGCCCCGGACAGGGACTGAACACTGAAGCTTTCTTT. Translated: CASSPGQGLNTEAFF. V is TRBV11-3 and J is TRBJ1-1; 8 nucleotides align to TRBD1. V was pared by 5 bases and J by 0 bases, with 5 bases of the junction left unmatched. The CDR3 sequence is 15 residues long. Germline V gene data show CDR1 as SGHNT and CDR2 as YENEEA.

The gene calls are TRBV7-9 and TRBJ2-1, with D tentatively TRBD1 (5 bases). Between the trimmed V and J ends, which lost 6 bases and 10 bases, there was a span of 13 bases. The CDR3 consists of 12 residues. Germline loops: CDR1 SEHNR, CDR2 FQNEAQ (reference sequence). As DNA, the CDR3 is TGTGCCAGCAGGATAGACAGCCGCGAGCAGTTCTTC. Protein sequence: CASRIDSREQFF.

The chain joins TRBV2 to TRBJ2-5; TRBD1 matches 8 bases. This CDR3 has 13 residues. J gave up 5 bases and V 4 bases, and 3 bases lay outside the gene matches. Germline V gene lookup returns CDR1 SNHLY and CDR2 FYNNEI. The CDR3 region has the DNA TGTGCCAGCAGTGGCGACAGGGGTGAGACCCAGTACTTC. Residues: CASSGDRGETQYF.

V is TRBV7-2 and J is TRBJ1-5; 7 positions agree with TRBD1. CDR1 is SGHTA and CDR2 is FQGNSA in the germline V gene. The V gene end was trimmed by 4 bases and the J gene end by 1 base; junction bases not matched to a gene: 1. CDR3 length: 14 amino acids. As DNA, the CDR3 is TGTGCCAGCAGCTCAGGGGGGAGCAATCAGCCCCAGCATTTT. Encoded protein: CASSSGGSNQPQHF.

The J gene is TRBJ2-3, the V gene TRBV18, with 10 bases matching TRBD1. The CDR3 spans 17 residues. Germline-derived CDR1 and CDR2 are KGHSH and LQKENI. V dropped 0 bases and J dropped 6; count of bases not matched to a gene: 9. CDR3 DNA sequence: TGTGCCAGCTCACCACCCGGGGGGACAGGGGAATCCGATACGCAGTATTTT. Translated, it gives CASSPPGGTGESDTQYF. Using reference TRBV18 and TRBJ2-3 for the parts outside the CDR3, the full variable domain is NAGVMQNPRHLVRRRGQEARLRCSPMKGHSHVYWYRQLPEEGLKFMVYLQKENIIDESGMPKERFSAEFPKEGPSILRIQQVVRGDSAAYFCASSPPGGTGESDTQYFGPGTRLTVL.

The chain links TRBV6-1 to TRBJ1-2; 7 bases match TRBD1. The CDR3 is 15 amino acids. Unmatched junction bases numbered 11, after V lost 6 bases and J lost 4 bases. CDR1 MNHNS and CDR2 SASEGT come from the germline V gene. DNA for the CDR3: TGTGCCAGCAGCTCGACAGGGAGAGGGCCCTATGGCTACACCTTC. Protein product: CASSSTGRGPYGYTF.

The J gene is TRBJ2-3, the V gene TRBV7-2; no clear D gene. Germline V gives CDR1 SGHTA, CDR2 FQGNSA. The ends were cut back, 1 base at V and 5 bases at J, with 10 bases in the middle. The CDR3 is made up of 14 amino acids. The CDR3 coding sequence is TGTGCCAGCAGCTTAGTTGTCGGTAGAGATACGCAGTATTTT. Its protein is CASSLVVGRDTQYF.

The chain carries TRBV5-1 and TRBJ2-1; 8 nucleotides match TRBD2. This CDR3 comprises 15 residues. The trim removed 4 bases at V and 7 bases at J, leaving 10 bases unmatched. Germline V CDR1 and CDR2: SGHRS, YFSETQ. CDR3 amino acids: CASSHPGGAGNEQFF. In DNA form, the CDR3 reads TGCGCCAGCAGCCACCCCGGGGGGGCCGGTAATGAGCAGTTCTTC.

The chain carries TRBV2 and TRBJ2-7; TRBD1 might be the D (5 bases). There are 15 residues in the CDR3. Trimming stripped 2 bases from V and 3 bases from J, with 14 bases between. Germline V gene lookup returns CDR1 SNHLY and CDR2 FYNNEI. CDR3 amino acids: CASSEMKGPSYEQYF. The CDR3 DNA sequence: TGTGCCAGCAGTGAAATGAAGGGGCCGAGCTACGAGCAGTACTTC.

This sequence joins TRBV28 and TRBJ2-7, with TRBD2 matching 7 bases. Germline CDR1 and CDR2: MDHEN and SYDVKM. The CDR3 is 15 amino acids. Trimming took 6 bases from V and 3 from J; bases not matched to a gene: 11. CDR3 sequence reads: CASRFTGTTFYEQYF. The CDR3 nucleotides read TGTGCCAGCAGATTTACCGGGACTACATTCTACGAGCAGTACTTC.

The V gene is TRBV30, the J gene TRBJ2-1; the match to TRBD2 covers 15 bases. Unmatched junction bases numbered 1, after V lost 3 bases and J lost 7 bases. The CDR3 loop spans 14 amino acids. Germline lookup yields CDR1 GTSNPN and CDR2 SVGIG (reference sequence). The CDR3, as DNA: TGTGCCTGGAGAGGACTAGCGGGAGGGAATGAGCAGTTCTTC. Protein product: CAWRGLAGGNEQFF. Complete variable domain (other parts from reference TRBV30 and TRBJ2-1): SQTIHQWPATLVQPVGSPLSLECTVEGTSNPNLYWYRQAAGRGLQLLFYSVGIGQISSEVPQNLSASRPQDRQFILSSKKLLLSDSGFYLCAWRGLAGGNEQFFGPGTRLTVL.

J is TRBJ2-7 and V is TRBV6-1; TRBD2 agrees at 10 bases. The V gene end was trimmed by 4 bases and the J gene end by 2 bases; junction bases not matched to a gene: 5. The length of the CDR3 is 15 residues. Germline-derived CDR1 and CDR2 are MNHNS and SASEGT. CDR3 in DNA: TGTGCCAGCAGTGGGGTCCTAGCGGGGGCCTACGAGCAGTACTTC. It specifies CASSGVLAGAYEQYF.

The rearrangement uses TRBV5-6 and TRBJ1-4; D perhaps matches TRBD1 (6 bases). The V end lost 0 bases, the J end lost 0 bases, and 12 bases lay between the germline ends. This CDR3 spans 17 amino acids. Germline loops: CDR1 SGHDT, CDR2 YYEEEE. The CDR3 DNA reads as TGTGCCAGCAGCTTGGAGGGACAATTTACAACTAATGAAAAACTGTTTTTT. It codes for CASSLEGQFTTNEKLFF. The full variable domain, completed using reference TRBV5-6 and TRBJ1-4, is DAGVTQSPTHLIKTRGQQVTLRCSPKSGHDTVSWYQQALGQGPQFIFQYYEEEERQRGNFPDRFSGHQFPNYSSELNVNALLLGDSALYLCASSLEGQFTTNEKLFFGSGTQLSVL.

V usage is TRBV9 and J usage is TRBJ1-2; a possible D gene is TRBD1 (6 bases). Germline CDR1 SGDLS, CDR2 YYNGEE. This CDR3 contains 15 residues. Trimming cost V 0 bases and J 4 bases, with 13 bases left between them. The CDR3 loop reads CASSVEGGASYGYTF. The DNA of the CDR3 is TGTGCCAGCAGCGTAGAAGGGGGGGCAAGCTATGGCTACACCTTC.

On this clone: Different DNA sequences within this sample yield the same CDR3. The chain has TRBV25-1 and TRBJ2-7; weak D call: TRBD1 (5 bases). The V and J ends lost 3 bases and 2 bases respectively, with 11 bases between them. Germline V gene data show CDR1 as MGHDK and CDR2 as SYGVNS. The CDR3 spans 14 residues. The DNA for the CDR3 is TGTGCCAGCAGTGAGCAGGGAAGGGCCTACGAGCAGTACTTC. This sequence encodes CASSEQGRAYEQYF.

The chain combines TRBV19 with TRBJ2-7; 7 nucleotides agree with TRBD2. The V gene's germline CDR1 is LNHDA and CDR2 SQIVND (reference sequence). Unmatched junction bases numbered 2, after V lost 3 bases and J lost 0 bases. The length of the CDR3 is 14 residues. In nucleotides, the CDR3 is TGTGCCAGTAGTATCGGGGGGATCTCCTACGAGCAGTACTTC. It specifies CASSIGGISYEQYF.